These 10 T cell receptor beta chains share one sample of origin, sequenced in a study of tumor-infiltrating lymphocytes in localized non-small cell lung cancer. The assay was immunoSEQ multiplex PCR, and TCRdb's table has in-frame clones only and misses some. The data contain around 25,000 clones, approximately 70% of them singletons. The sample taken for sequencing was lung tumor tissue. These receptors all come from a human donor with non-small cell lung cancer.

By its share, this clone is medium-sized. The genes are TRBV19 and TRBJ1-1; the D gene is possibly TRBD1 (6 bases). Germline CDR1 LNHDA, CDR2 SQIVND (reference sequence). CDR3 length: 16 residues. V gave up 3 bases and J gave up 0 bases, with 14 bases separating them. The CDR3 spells CASSMGFQGMNTEAFF. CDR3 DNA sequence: TGTGCCAGTAGTATGGGGTTCCAGGGGATGAACACTGAAGCTTTCTTT.

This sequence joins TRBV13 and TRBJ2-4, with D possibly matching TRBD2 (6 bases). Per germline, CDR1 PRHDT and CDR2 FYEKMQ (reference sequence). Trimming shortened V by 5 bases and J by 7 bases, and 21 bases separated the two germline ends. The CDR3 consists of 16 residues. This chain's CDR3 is CASSPPGGPAHNIQYF. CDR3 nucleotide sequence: TGTGCCAGCAGCCCTCCCGGGGGTCCGGCCCACAACATTCAGTACTTC.

As DNA, the CDR3 is TGTGCCAGCAGCCAGCCTGCGAGGGGGGACTATGGCTACACCTTC. Residues: CASSQPARGDYGYTF. The chain couples TRBV4-2 to TRBJ1-2; maybe TRBD1 (6 bases). The V gene lost 3 bases and the J gene lost 3 bases, with 14 bases spanning the gap. This CDR3 comprises 15 residues. CDR1 and CDR2 (germline): LGHNA, YNFKEQ.

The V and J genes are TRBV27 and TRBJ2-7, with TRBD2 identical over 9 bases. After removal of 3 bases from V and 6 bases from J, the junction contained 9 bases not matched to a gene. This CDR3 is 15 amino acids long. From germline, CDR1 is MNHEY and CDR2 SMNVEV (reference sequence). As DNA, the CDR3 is TGTGCCAGCAGTTTGGGAACTAGCGGGCGGGGCGAGCAGTACTTC. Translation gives CASSLGTSGRGEQYF.

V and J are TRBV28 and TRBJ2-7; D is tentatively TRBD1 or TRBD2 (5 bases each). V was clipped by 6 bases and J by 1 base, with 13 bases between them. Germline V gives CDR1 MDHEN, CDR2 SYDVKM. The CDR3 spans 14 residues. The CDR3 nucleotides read TGTGCCAGCAGGGGACGGGGAGTTTCCTACGAGCAGTACTTC. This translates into CASRGRGVSYEQYF.

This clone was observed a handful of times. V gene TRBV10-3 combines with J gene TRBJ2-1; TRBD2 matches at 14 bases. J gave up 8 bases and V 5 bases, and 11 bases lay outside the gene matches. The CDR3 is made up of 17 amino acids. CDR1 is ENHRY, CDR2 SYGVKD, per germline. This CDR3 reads CAISTSGTSGSIDEQFF. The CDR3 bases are TGTGCCATCAGTACCTCCGGGACTAGCGGGAGTATCGATGAGCAGTTCTTC.

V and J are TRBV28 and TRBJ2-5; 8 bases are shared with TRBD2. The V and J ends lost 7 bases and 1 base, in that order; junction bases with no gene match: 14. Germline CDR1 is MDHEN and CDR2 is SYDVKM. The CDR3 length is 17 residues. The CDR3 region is CASTLGVAGWGQETQYF. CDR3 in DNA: TGTGCCAGCACCCTCGGGGTAGCGGGATGGGGCCAAGAGACCCAGTACTTC.

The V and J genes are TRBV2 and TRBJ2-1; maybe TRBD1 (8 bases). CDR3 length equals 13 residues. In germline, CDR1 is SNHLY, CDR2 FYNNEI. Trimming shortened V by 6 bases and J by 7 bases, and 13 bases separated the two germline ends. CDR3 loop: CASRQQGGNEQFF. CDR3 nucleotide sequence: TGTGCCAGCAGACAACAGGGGGGGAATGAGCAGTTCTTC. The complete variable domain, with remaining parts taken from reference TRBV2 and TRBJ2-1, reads EPEVTQTPSHQVTQMGQEVILRCVPISNHLYFYWYRQILGQKVEFLVSFYNNEISEKSEIFDDQFSVERPDGSNFTLKIRSTKLEDSAMYFCASRQQGGNEQFFGPGTRLTVL.

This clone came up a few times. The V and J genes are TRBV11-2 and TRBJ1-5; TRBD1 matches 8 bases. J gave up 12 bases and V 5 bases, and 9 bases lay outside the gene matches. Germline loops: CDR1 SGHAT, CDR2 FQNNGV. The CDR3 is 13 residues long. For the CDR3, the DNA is TGTGCCAGCAGCCTAACAAACAGGGGGAGCCAGCATTTT. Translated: CASSLTNRGSQHF.

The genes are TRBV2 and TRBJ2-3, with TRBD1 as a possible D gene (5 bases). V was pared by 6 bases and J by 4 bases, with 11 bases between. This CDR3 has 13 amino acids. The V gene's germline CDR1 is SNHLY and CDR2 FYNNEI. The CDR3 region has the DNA TGTGCCAGCAGGGGGCAACTCTCAGATACGCAGTATTTT. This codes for CASRGQLSDTQYF. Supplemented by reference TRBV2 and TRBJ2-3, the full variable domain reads EPEVTQTPSHQVTQMGQEVILRCVPISNHLYFYWYRQILGQKVEFLVSFYNNEISEKSEIFDDQFSVERPDGSNFTLKIRSTKLEDSAMYFCASRGQLSDTQYFGPGTRLTVL.